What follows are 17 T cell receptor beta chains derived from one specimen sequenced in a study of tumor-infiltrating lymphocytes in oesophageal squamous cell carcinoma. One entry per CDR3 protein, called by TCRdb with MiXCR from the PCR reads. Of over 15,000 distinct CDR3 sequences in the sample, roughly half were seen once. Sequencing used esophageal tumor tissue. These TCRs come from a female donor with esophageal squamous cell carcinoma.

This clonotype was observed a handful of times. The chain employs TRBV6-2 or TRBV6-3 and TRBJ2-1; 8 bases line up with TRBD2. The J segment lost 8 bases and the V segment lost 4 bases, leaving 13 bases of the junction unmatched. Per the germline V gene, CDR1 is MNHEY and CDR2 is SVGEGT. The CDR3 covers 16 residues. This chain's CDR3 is CASSLSPGGHLDEQFF. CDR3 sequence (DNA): TGTGCCAGCAGTTTATCCCCGGGAGGGCACTTGGATGAGCAGTTCTTC.

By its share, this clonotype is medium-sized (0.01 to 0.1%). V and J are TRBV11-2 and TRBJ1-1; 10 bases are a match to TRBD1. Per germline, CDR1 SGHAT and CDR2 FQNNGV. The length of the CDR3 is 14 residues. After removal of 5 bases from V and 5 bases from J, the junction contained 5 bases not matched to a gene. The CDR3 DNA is TGTGCCAGCAGCGAGGACAGGGGGTATACTGAAGCTTTCTTT. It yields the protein CASSEDRGYTEAFF.

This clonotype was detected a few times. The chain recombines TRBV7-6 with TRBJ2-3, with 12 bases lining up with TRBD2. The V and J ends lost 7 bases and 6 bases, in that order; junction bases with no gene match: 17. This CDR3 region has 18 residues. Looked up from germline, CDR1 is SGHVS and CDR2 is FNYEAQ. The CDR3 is CASTLPPRLAGGLDTQYF. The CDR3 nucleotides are TGTGCCAGCACCCTCCCCCCCCGCCTAGCGGGAGGGCTTGATACGCAGTATTTT.

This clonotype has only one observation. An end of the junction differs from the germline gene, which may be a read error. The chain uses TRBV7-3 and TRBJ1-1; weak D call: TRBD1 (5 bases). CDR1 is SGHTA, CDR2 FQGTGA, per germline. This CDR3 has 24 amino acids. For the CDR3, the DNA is TGTGCCAGCAGCCAAGCGGGACTAGCGATTCGCTTCTCGTTGGTGGTAAGTCCCCACCGGCGGGAGTTCTTC. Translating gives CASSQAGLAIRFSLVVSPHRREFF.

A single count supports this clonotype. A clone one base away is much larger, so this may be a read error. CDR3 loop: CASSISPGRGSYEQFF. As DNA, the CDR3 is TGTGCCAGTAGTATTTCCCCGGGCAGGGGGTCTTACGAGCAGTTCTTC. This chain uses TRBV19 with TRBJ2-1; 7 bases fit TRBD1. The CDR3 length is 16 residues. CDR1 LNHDA and CDR2 SQIVND come from the germline V gene (reference sequence). V trimming: 3 bases; J trimming: 10 bases; junction bases outside the gene matches: 15.

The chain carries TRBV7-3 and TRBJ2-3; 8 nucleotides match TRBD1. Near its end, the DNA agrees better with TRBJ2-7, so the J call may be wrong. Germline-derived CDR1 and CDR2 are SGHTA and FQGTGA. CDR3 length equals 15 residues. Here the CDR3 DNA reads TGTGCCAGCAGCTCGCGTGGGACAGGAGGAACCGAGCAGTACTTC. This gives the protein CASSSRGTGGTEQYF.

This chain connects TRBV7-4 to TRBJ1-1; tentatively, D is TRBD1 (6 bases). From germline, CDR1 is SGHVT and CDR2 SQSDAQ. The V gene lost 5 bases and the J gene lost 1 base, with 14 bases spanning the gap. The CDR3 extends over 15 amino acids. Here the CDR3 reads CASSPRGGWNTEAFF. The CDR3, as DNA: TGTGCCAGCAGCCCACGCGGGGGCTGGAACACTGAAGCTTTCTTT.

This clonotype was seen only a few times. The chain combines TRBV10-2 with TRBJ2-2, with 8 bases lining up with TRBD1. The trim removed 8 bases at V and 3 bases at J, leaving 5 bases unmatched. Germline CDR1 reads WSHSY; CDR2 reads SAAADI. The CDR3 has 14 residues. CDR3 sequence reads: CASARGQDTGELFF. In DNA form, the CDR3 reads TGCGCCAGCGCCAGGGGGCAGGACACCGGGGAGCTGTTTTTT.

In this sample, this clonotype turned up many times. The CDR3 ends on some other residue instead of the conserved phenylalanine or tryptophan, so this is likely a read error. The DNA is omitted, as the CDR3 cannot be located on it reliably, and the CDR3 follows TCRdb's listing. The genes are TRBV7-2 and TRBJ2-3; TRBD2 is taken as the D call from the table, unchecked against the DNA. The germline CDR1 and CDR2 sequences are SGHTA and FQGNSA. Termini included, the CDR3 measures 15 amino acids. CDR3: CASSLASSYEQYFGP.

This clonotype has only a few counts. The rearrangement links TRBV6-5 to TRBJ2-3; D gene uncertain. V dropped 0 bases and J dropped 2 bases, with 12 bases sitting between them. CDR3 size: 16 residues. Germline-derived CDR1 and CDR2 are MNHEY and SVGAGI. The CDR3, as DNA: TGTGCCAGCAGTTACTCGATCGGCTGGCTCACAGATACGCAGTATTTT. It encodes CASSYSIGWLTDTQYF.

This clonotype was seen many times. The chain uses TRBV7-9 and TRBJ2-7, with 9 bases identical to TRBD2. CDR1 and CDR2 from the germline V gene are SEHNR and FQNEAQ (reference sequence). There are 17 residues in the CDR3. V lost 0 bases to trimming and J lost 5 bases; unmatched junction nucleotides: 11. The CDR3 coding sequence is TGTGCCAGCAGCTTAGCATTAGCGGGAGAGTCATACGACGAGCAGTACTTC. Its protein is CASSLALAGESYDEQYF. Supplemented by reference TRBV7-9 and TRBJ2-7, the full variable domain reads DTGVSQNPRHKITKRGQNVTFRCDPISEHNRLYWYRQTLGQGPEFLTYFQNEAQLEKSRLLSDRFSAERPKGSFSTLEIQRTEQGDSAMYLCASSLALAGESYDEQYFGPGTRLTVT.

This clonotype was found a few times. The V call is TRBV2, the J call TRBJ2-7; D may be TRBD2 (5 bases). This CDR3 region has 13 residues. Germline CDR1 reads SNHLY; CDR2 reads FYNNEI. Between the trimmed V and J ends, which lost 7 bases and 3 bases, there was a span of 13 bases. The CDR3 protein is CASKDEGIYEQYF. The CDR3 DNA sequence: TGTGCCAGCAAGGATGAGGGAATCTACGAGCAGTACTTC.

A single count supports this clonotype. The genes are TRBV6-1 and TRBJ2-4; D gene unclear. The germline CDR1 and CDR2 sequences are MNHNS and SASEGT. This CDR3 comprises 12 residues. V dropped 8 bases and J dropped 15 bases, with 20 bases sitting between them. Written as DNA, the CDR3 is TGTGCCAGCGGCTCCCCTAGGTTGGAGCTGTACTTC. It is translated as CASGSPRLELYF.

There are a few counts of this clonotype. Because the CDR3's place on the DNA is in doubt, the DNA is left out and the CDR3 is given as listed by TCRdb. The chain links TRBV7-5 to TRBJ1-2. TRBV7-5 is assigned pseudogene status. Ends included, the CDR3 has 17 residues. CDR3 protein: CISVPEPPTPRDYGYTF.

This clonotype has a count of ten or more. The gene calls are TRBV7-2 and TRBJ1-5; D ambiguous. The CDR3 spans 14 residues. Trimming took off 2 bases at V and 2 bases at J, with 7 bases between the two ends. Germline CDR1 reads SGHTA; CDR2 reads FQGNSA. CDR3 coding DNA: TGTGCCAGCAGCTTATTATCTGGCAATCAGCCCCAGCATTTT. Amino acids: CASSLLSGNQPQHF.

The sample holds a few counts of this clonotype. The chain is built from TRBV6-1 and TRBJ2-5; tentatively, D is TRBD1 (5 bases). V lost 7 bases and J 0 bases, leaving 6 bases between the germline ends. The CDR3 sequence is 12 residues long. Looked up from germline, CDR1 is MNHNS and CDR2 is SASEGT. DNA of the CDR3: TGTGCCAGCACAGGGAACCAAGAGACCCAGTACTTC. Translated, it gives CASTGNQETQYF.

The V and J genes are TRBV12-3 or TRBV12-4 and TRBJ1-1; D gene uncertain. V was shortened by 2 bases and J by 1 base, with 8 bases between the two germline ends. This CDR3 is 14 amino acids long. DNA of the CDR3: TGTGCCAGCAGTTTATACAGAACGAACACTGAAGCTTTCTTT. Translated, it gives CASSLYRTNTEAFF.